The TCR beta chain described here comes from a study of blood T cell repertoires in COVID-19. On the study more broadly: From T cells, B-cell-depleted T cells, or PBMCs came the material, which was cDNA or gDNA.

TCRdb keeps only in-frame clones here, not all; method: immunoSEQ multiplex PCR. The sample yields about 220,000 clones, 85% seen once. The CDR3 runs 17 residues. This clonotype was sampled from a woman in her 70s with COVID-19, enrolled during active disease. The V and J genes are TRBV21-1 and TRBJ2-5; TRBD1 reflects the table's D call only, with no check against the DNA. TRBV21-1 is described as a pseudogene. The sample was peripheral blood. Here the CDR3 reads CASSKSDRGPVQETQYF. The CDR3 DNA sequence: TGTGCCAGCAGCAAATCAGACAGGGGCCCAGTTCAAGAGACCCAGTACTTC.